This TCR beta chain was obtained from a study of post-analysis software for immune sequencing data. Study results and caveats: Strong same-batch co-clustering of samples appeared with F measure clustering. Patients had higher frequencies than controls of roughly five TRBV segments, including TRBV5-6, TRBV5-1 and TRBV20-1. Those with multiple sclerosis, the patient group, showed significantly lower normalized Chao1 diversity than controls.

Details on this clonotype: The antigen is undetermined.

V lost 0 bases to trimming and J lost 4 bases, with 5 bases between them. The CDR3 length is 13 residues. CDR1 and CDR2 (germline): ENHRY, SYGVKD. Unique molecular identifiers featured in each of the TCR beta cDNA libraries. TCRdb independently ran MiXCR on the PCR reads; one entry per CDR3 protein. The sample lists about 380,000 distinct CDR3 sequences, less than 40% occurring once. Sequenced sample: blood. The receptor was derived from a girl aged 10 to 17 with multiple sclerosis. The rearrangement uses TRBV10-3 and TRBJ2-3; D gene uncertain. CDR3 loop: CAISESGSDTQYF. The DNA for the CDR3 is TGTGCCATCAGTGAGTCTGGGTCAGATACGCAGTATTTT.